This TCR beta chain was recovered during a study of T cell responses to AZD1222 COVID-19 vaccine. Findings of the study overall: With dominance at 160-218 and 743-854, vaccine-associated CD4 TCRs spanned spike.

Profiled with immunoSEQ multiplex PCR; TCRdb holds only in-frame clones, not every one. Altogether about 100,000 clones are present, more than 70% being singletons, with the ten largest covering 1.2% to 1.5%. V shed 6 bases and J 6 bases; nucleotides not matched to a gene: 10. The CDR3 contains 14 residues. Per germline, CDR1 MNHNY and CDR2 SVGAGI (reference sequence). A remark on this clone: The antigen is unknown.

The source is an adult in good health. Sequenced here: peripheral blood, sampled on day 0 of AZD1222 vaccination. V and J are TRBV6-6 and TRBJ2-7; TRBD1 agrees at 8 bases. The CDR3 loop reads CASRTARGQLEQYF. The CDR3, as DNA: TGTGCCAGCAGAACGGCCAGGGGGCAGCTCGAGCAGTACTTC.